This is a list of T cell receptor beta chains from one sample in a study of T cell repertoires in cytomegalovirus infection. Via MiXCR, TCRdb re-called the reads, giving one row per CDR3 protein. The sample includes about 830,000 distinct CDR3 sequences, approximately 32% of them seen just once. No cognate antigen is known for these TCRs. Sequencing used cultured CD8+ T cells from PBMCs, obtained from culture after CMV antigen stimulation. Receptor source: a human donor in good health (CMV status not recorded). Some clones in this sample may be carry-over from other donors' samples. The CDR3 runs from the conserved cysteine through the conserved F or W. Fields, in order: D gene, clone size, V gene, J gene, CDR3 DNA, CDR3 protein. D genes are given only for firm matches. The size of a clone is reported for some rows only, either as once, few or many, or as a class for expanded clones.

>TRBD1|-|TRBV5-3|TRBJ2-1
TGTGCCAGCAGCCCGGACAGGGGAAATCGTTATGAGCAGTTCTTC
CASSPDRGNRYEQFF
>TRBD1|few|TRBV12-5|TRBJ2-5
TGTGCTAGTGGTCGGACAGGCGGCGTTGGAGAGACCCAGTACTTC
CASGRTGGVGETQYF
>TRBD1|-|TRBV27|TRBJ2-7
TGTGCCAGCAGTTTGTTGGGACAGACCTACGAGCAGTACTTC
CASSLLGQTYEQYF
>TRBD1|few|TRBV7-9|TRBJ2-5
TGTGCCAGCAGGGATGGGACAGAACAAGAGACCCAGTACTTC
CASRDGTEQETQYF
>-|-|TRBV20-1|TRBJ2-1
TGCAGTGCTCCCCTTTACAATGAGCAGTTCTTC
CSAPLYNEQFF
>TRBD1|few|TRBV10-3|TRBJ2-3
TGTGCCATCAGTGATGGACAGGGCGGCACAGATACGCAGTATTTT
CAISDGQGGTDTQYF
>-|few|TRBV4-1|TRBJ2-3
TGCGCCAGCAGCCAATACTACATTAGCACAGATACGCAGTATTTT
CASSQYYISTDTQYF
>TRBD2|few|TRBV12-3/TRBV12-4|TRBJ2-5
TGTGCCAGCAGTTTAAAGCGGGGGGGGAAAGAGACCCAGTACTTC
CASSLKRGGKETQYF
>TRBD1|few|TRBV7-2|TRBJ2-7
TGTGCCAGCAGCTTAACCGGGACAGCCGATTACGAGCAGTACTTC
CASSLTGTADYEQYF
>TRBD1|-|TRBV19|TRBJ1-1
TGTGCCAGTAAGGAATCCACCCAGGGGGCTAACTCTGAAGCTTTCTTT
CASKESTQGANSEAFF
>TRBD2|few|TRBV19|TRBJ2-5
TGTGCCAGTAGCCGTCAACCGGGACTAGCGGGGGGCCTCCAAGAGACCCAGTACTTC
CASSRQPGLAGGLQETQYF
>-|few|TRBV7-9|TRBJ1-1
TGTGCCAGCAGCCCAGGGGTCAAGGCTGAAGCTTTCTTT
CASSPGVKAEAFF
>-|few|TRBV7-9|TRBJ1-2
TGTGCCAGCAGCCCCCGTAACGCTAACTATGGCTACACCTTC
CASSPRNANYGYTF
>TRBD1|-|TRBV20-1|TRBJ2-5
TGCAGTGCTAGACCCAGGACAGGGATAGAAGGGCAAGAGACCCAGTACTTC
CSARPRTGIEGQETQYF
>TRBD1|once|TRBV10-3|TRBJ1-1
TGTGCCATCAGTGAGTCGACACGGGACAGGGCCACTGAAGCTTTCTTT
CAISESTRDRATEAFF
>-|few|TRBV7-9|TRBJ2-1
TGTGCCAGCAGCCTACTTCATACGGGGGCGGGGGAGTACAATGAGCAGTTCTTC
CASSLLHTGAGEYNEQFF
>-|-|TRBV20-1|TRBJ1-1
TGCAGTGCACAGGACAGCCCGAACACTGAAGCTTTCTTT
CSAQDSPNTEAFF
>TRBD1|few|TRBV29-1|TRBJ1-6
TGCAGCGTTGAATGGGACAGCAATTCACCCCTCCACTTT
CSVEWDSNSPLHF
>-|many|TRBV12-3/TRBV12-4|TRBJ2-2
TGTGCCAGCAGTTTGCTCCGGGAGAACACCGGGGAGCTGTTTTTT
CASSLLRENTGELFF
>-|few|TRBV7-6|TRBJ2-2
TGTGCCAGCAGCTTCTCAGGCTCGGGCGGGGAGCTGTTTTTT
CASSFSGSGGELFF
>TRBD1|many|TRBV7-8|TRBJ2-7
TGTGCCAGCAGCTCCGTGGACAGGGGCAACCCGGAGCAGTACTTC
CASSSVDRGNPEQYF
>-|-|TRBV2|TRBJ1-2
TGTGCCAGCAGGAAAAAGAACTATGGCTACACCTTC
CASRKKNYGYTF
>TRBD2|-|TRBV2|TRBJ2-1
TGTGCCAGCAGTGAAGGGCTACTAGCGGGGGGGTACAATGAGCAGTTCTTC
CASSEGLLAGGYNEQFF
>-|many|TRBV12-5|TRBJ2-7
TGTGCTAGTGGTTTGGGCTACGAGCAGTACTTC
CASGLGYEQYF
>-|-|TRBV7-8|TRBJ2-1
TGTGCCAGCAGCCCAATAGCCAATGAGCAGTTCTTC
CASSPIANEQFF
>-|many|TRBV7-9|TRBJ1-2
TGTGCCAGCAGACCTAGTTCAGGGTCCTATGGCTACACCTTC
CASRPSSGSYGYTF
>TRBD1|-|TRBV6-6|TRBJ1-1
TGTGCCAGCAGTTACTCGGACAGGGGTTTCACTGAAGCTTTCTTT
CASSYSDRGFTEAFF
>TRBD1|-|TRBV4-1|TRBJ2-2
TGCGCCAGCAGCCAAAGGACAGGGGACACCGGGGAGCTGTTTTTT
CASSQRTGDTGELFF
>TRBD1|-|TRBV7-6|TRBJ2-1
TGTGCCAGCAGCTCAGGGACAGGGTTTGGAAATGAGCAGTTCTTC
CASSSGTGFGNEQFF
>-|-|TRBV7-6|TRBJ2-3
TGTGCCAGCACCGTTTGGGGGGGGCCGGGAGATACGCAGTATTTT
CASTVWGGPGDTQYF
>-|-|TRBV4-1|TRBJ2-7
TGCGCCAGCAGCCAAGATTTCCGCTACGAGCAGTACTTC
CASSQDFRYEQYF
>-|many|TRBV7-9|TRBJ1-1
TGTGCCAGCACCCAGGTTCCATGGACTGAAGCTTTCTTT
CASTQVPWTEAFF
>-|once|TRBV6-4|TRBJ1-1
TGTGCCAGCAGTGACGTTCCGAACACTGAAGCTTTCTTT
CASSDVPNTEAFF
>TRBD2|-|TRBV4-1|TRBJ2-3
TGTGCCAGCAGCCAAGATCCGAGCTTTAGCGGGGGGGCGACAGATACGCAGTATTTT
CASSQDPSFSGGATDTQYF
>-|-|TRBV4-3|TRBJ2-3
TGCGCCAGCAGCCTCGTTGACACGGATACGCAGTATTTT
CASSLVDTDTQYF
>TRBD2|few|TRBV14|TRBJ2-1
TGTGCCAGCAGCCAACGGCTAGCGGGGAGCTCCTACAATGAGCAGTTCTTC
CASSQRLAGSSYNEQFF